This T cell receptor beta chain was identified during a study of blood T cell repertoires in COVID-19. As for the study in general: Samples of COVID-19 (acute and convalescent) were obtained from the United States, Italy and Spain. PBMCs, B-cell-depleted T cells, or T cells provided the cDNA or gDNA that made up the material.

This CDR3 contains 15 residues. Germline-derived CDR1 and CDR2 are LGHNA and YSLEER. The J segment lost 4 bases and the V segment lost 6 bases, leaving 10 bases of the junction unmatched. Original handling: For nucleated cells, counts were estimated from reference gene primer amplification. The method was immunoSEQ multiplex PCR; TCRdb's version includes in-frame clones alone and lacks a portion of them. D and trimming were read from the DNA, whereas the V and J calls and clone size are those reported in that table. The sample carries some 320,000 clones, around 87% recorded once. The sequenced sample consisted of peripheral blood. This clonotype was obtained from a woman in her 50s who had recovered from COVID-19. The J gene is TRBJ2-7, the V gene TRBV4-3; 9 bases map to TRBD1. The CDR3 coding sequence is TGCGCCAGCAGTCCTCTACCGGGACAGGGATACGAGCAGTACTTC. Translating it yields CASSPLPGQGYEQYF.